This T cell receptor beta chain was profiled in a study of response to subunit inactivated influenza vaccine. TCRdb re-called the RT-PCR reads through MiXCR, storing one row per CDR3 protein. The sample has hundreds of thousands of distinct CDR3 sequences, over 25% seen once; the top ten hold around 2%. Germline CDR1 is DFQATT and CDR2 is SNEGSKA (reference sequence). CDR3 length equals 14 residues. Trimming removed 7 bases from V and 7 bases from J; junction bases left unmatched: 9. This chain links TRBV20-1 with TRBJ2-7, with 14 bases fitting TRBD2. This material consisted of CD4+ T cells sorted from PBMCs, taken more than 4 days after vaccination. The clonotype was recovered from a man between 45 and 60 years old who received an inactivated influenza vaccine. In nucleotides, the CDR3 is TGCAGTGTTCCGACTAGCGGGGGGGCAAGTGAGCAGTACTTC. This encodes CSVPTSGGASEQYF.